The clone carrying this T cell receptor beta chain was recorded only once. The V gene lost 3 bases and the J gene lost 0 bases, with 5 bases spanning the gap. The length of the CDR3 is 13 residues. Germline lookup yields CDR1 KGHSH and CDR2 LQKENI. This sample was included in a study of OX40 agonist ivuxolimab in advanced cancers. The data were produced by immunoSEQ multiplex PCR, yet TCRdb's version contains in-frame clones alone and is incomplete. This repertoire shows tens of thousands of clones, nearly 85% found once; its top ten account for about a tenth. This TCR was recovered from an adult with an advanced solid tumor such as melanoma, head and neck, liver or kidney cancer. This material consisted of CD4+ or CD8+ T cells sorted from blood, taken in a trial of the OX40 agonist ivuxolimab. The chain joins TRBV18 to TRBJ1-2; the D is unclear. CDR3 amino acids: CASSPTTNYGYTF. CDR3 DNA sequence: TGTGCCAGCTCACCGACAACTAACTATGGCTACACCTTC.